This T cell receptor (beta chain) was sequenced during a study of control samples from healthy donors and cancer patients. Assay used: immunoSEQ multiplex PCR; TCRdb lists only in-frame clones, some missing. Among tens of thousands of clones listed, around 84% were seen once. This CDR3 is built from 15 residues. Germline CDR1 MNHEY, CDR2 SVGEGT. The V gene end was trimmed by 2 bases and the J gene end by 2 bases; junction bases not matched to a gene: 0. The sample taken for sequencing was PBMCs. The rearrangement uses TRBV6-2 or TRBV6-3 and TRBJ2-6, with 7 bases matching TRBD2. The receptor comes from a man in his fifties or sixties with colorectal cancer. This chain's CDR3 is CASSYGGAGANVLTF. CDR3 coding DNA: TGTGCCAGCAGTTACGGGGGGGCTGGGGCCAACGTCCTGACTTTC.